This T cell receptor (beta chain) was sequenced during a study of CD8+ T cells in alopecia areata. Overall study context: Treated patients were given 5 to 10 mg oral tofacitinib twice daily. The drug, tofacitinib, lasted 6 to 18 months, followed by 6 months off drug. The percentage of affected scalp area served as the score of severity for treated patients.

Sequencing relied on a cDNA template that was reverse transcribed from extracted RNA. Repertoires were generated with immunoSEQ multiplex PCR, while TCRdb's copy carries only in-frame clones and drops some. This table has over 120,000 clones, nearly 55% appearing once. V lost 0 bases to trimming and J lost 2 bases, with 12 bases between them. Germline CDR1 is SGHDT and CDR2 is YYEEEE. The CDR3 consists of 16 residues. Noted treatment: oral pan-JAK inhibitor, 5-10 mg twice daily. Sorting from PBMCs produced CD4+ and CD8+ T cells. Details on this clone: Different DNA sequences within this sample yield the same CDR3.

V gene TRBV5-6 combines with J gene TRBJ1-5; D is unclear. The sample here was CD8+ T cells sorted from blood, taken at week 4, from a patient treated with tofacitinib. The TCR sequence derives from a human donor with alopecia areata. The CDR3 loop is CASSLGAGGGNQPQHF. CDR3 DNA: TGTGCCAGCAGCTTGGGGGCGGGAGGCGGCAATCAGCCCCAGCATTTT.